This is a list of T cell receptor beta chains from one sample in a study of blood T cell repertoires in COVID-19. The method was immunoSEQ multiplex PCR; TCRdb's version includes in-frame clones alone and lacks a portion of them. This sample yields over 20,000 clones, of which roughly 88% are seen a single time; around 16% belongs to the top ten. Sequenced material: peripheral blood. These receptors were obtained from a man in his sixties or seventies with acute or convalescent COVID-19. CDR3s include the opening cysteine and the closing phenylalanine or tryptophan. Each record gives: clone size, D gene, J gene, V gene, CDR3 DNA, CDR3 protein. A D gene is named only where the DNA matches it firmly. Rows give clone size only sometimes, using once, few, many, or a class for an expanded clone.

abundance: .; d_gene: .; j_gene: TRBJ2-5; v_gene: TRBV18; CDR3nt: TGTGCCAGCTCACCGGAGTTGCACTTCCAAGAGACCCAGTACTTC; CDR3aa: CASSPELHFQETQYF
abundance: .; d_gene: TRBD1; j_gene: TRBJ2-7; v_gene: TRBV7-2; CDR3nt: TGTGCCAGCAGCTTAGTGGGACAGTACTACGAGCAGTACTTC; CDR3aa: CASSLVGQYYEQYF
abundance: .; d_gene: .; j_gene: TRBJ2-7; v_gene: TRBV5-1; CDR3nt: TGCGCCAGTAACTCACAACAGGGTTTTGAGCAGTACTTC; CDR3aa: CASNSQQGFEQYF
abundance: .; d_gene: TRBD1; j_gene: TRBJ2-3; v_gene: TRBV24-1; CDR3nt: TGTGCCACCAGTGATTCCACAGGGGCTGGGGATACGCAGTATTTT; CDR3aa: CATSDSTGAGDTQYF
abundance: .; d_gene: TRBD2; j_gene: TRBJ2-2; v_gene: TRBV3-1/TRBV3-2; CDR3nt: TGTGCCAGCACCGGGAGCGGGAGAGGCACCGGGGAGCTGTTTTTT; CDR3aa: CASTGSGRGTGELFF
abundance: .; d_gene: TRBD1; j_gene: TRBJ1-4; v_gene: TRBV5-1; CDR3nt: TGCGCCAGCAGCTTGGGACAGGGCGAAAAACTGTTTTTT; CDR3aa: CASSLGQGEKLFF
abundance: few; d_gene: .; j_gene: TRBJ2-7; v_gene: TRBV25-1; CDR3nt: TGTGCCAGCAGCGTCCAGGGGTCCCACGAGCAGTACTTC; CDR3aa: CASSVQGSHEQYF
abundance: .; d_gene: TRBD2; j_gene: TRBJ2-5; v_gene: TRBV10-1; CDR3nt: TGCGCCAGCAGTACTCTTAGCGGGAGGGCCGGTGAGACCCAGTACTTC; CDR3aa: CASSTLSGRAGETQYF
abundance: .; d_gene: .; j_gene: TRBJ1-1; v_gene: TRBV11-1; CDR3nt: TGTGCCAGCAGCTTACTAAAGAACACTGAAGCTTTCTTT; CDR3aa: CASSLLKNTEAFF
abundance: once; d_gene: .; j_gene: TRBJ1-2; v_gene: TRBV15; CDR3nt: TGTGCCACCAGCAGAGTGGTTGACAGCTATGGCTACACCTTC; CDR3aa: CATSRVVDSYGYTF
abundance: .; d_gene: TRBD1; j_gene: TRBJ1-1; v_gene: TRBV11-2; CDR3nt: TGTGCCAGCAGCCTATCAACAGGGGGAACTGAAGCTTTCTTT; CDR3aa: CASSLSTGGTEAFF
abundance: .; d_gene: .; j_gene: TRBJ1-2; v_gene: TRBV5-1; CDR3nt: TGCGCCAGCAGCTTGGAAGAGGGATCCAATGGCTACACCTTC; CDR3aa: CASSLEEGSNGYTF
abundance: .; d_gene: TRBD1; j_gene: TRBJ1-3; v_gene: TRBV5-6; CDR3nt: TGTGCCAGCAGCTCACTACAGGGGGCCTTTGGAAACACCATATATTTT; CDR3aa: CASSSLQGAFGNTIYF
abundance: .; d_gene: .; j_gene: TRBJ1-2; v_gene: TRBV24-1; CDR3nt: TGTGCCACCAGCCCGGGTCAACTTTTTAACTATGGCTACACCTTC; CDR3aa: CATSPGQLFNYGYTF
abundance: .; d_gene: TRBD1; j_gene: TRBJ1-2; v_gene: TRBV5-4; CDR3nt: TGTGCCAGCAGCCCACGATCGACAGGGAACTATGGCTACACCTTC; CDR3aa: CASSPRSTGNYGYTF
abundance: .; d_gene: .; j_gene: TRBJ1-3; v_gene: TRBV4-2; CDR3nt: TGTGCCAGCAGCCAAGGCGGACTCACGAACTCTGGAAACACCATATATTTT; CDR3aa: CASSQGGLTNSGNTIYF
abundance: .; d_gene: .; j_gene: TRBJ1-5; v_gene: TRBV3-1/TRBV3-2; CDR3nt: TGTGCCAGCAGCCTATCTTCCCGGGACAAAGCTACCCCCATTCAGCCCCAGCATTTT; CDR3aa: CASSLSSRDKATPIQPQHF
abundance: once; d_gene: .; j_gene: TRBJ1-1; v_gene: TRBV7-8; CDR3nt: TGTGCCAGCACCAAGGTCGGGGGGAACACTGAAGCTTTCTTT; CDR3aa: CASTKVGGNTEAFF
abundance: .; d_gene: TRBD2; j_gene: TRBJ2-1; v_gene: TRBV10-3; CDR3nt: TGTGCCATCAGTGAGTCTGCGGGAGGGGGTAGCAATGAGCAGTTCTTC; CDR3aa: CAISESAGGGSNEQFF
abundance: .; d_gene: TRBD2; j_gene: TRBJ2-5; v_gene: TRBV4-2; CDR3nt: TGTGCCAGCAGCCAAGTTACTAGCGGTCCGACCCAGTACTTC; CDR3aa: CASSQVTSGPTQYF
abundance: .; d_gene: .; j_gene: TRBJ1-2; v_gene: TRBV29-1; CDR3nt: TGCAGCGTTGAAGACCCAGCCACTAGCTATGGCTACACCTTC; CDR3aa: CSVEDPATSYGYTF
abundance: .; d_gene: .; j_gene: TRBJ2-4; v_gene: TRBV12-3/TRBV12-4; CDR3nt: TGTGCCAGCAGGGACTCAGCGAACATTCAGTACTTC; CDR3aa: CASRDSANIQYF
abundance: .; d_gene: .; j_gene: TRBJ1-4; v_gene: TRBV2; CDR3nt: TGTGCCAGCAGTGAAGGGCCCGTTATAGACAGGCCTAATGAAAAACTGTTTTTT; CDR3aa: CASSEGPVIDRPNEKLFF
abundance: .; d_gene: TRBD1; j_gene: TRBJ2-1; v_gene: TRBV28; CDR3nt: TGTGCCAGCAGCCGAAATGGACAGGGTGGCAATGAGCAGTTCTTC; CDR3aa: CASSRNGQGGNEQFF
abundance: .; d_gene: .; j_gene: TRBJ1-2; v_gene: TRBV6-2/TRBV6-3; CDR3nt: TGTGCCAGCAGTTACTTATACGGTGGCTACACCTTC; CDR3aa: CASSYLYGGYTF
abundance: .; d_gene: .; j_gene: TRBJ2-1; v_gene: TRBV7-3; CDR3nt: TGTGCCAGCAGCTTTAATGGGGCCAGCTCCTACAATGAGCAGTTCTTC; CDR3aa: CASSFNGASSYNEQFF
abundance: .; d_gene: TRBD2; j_gene: TRBJ2-1; v_gene: TRBV19; CDR3nt: TGTGCCAGTAGTACCGGGACTAGCGGGAGGGGGAACAATGAGCAGTTCTTC; CDR3aa: CASSTGTSGRGNNEQFF
abundance: .; d_gene: .; j_gene: TRBJ2-7; v_gene: TRBV25-1; CDR3nt: TGTGCCAGCAGTGAAGTTGTTAGCGGCCCCTACGAGCAGTACTTC; CDR3aa: CASSEVVSGPYEQYF
abundance: .; d_gene: .; j_gene: TRBJ2-6; v_gene: TRBV4-3; CDR3nt: TGCGCCAGCAGCCAAGGGGTCCGGCGGGGGGCCAACGTCCTGACTTTC; CDR3aa: CASSQGVRRGANVLTF
abundance: .; d_gene: TRBD1; j_gene: TRBJ2-7; v_gene: TRBV6-5; CDR3nt: TGTGCCAGCAGTTCGACGCGACAGGGCTTCCCAAACGAGCAGTACTTC; CDR3aa: CASSSTRQGFPNEQYF
abundance: .; d_gene: .; j_gene: TRBJ2-7; v_gene: TRBV29-1; CDR3nt: TGCAGCGTTGCGCCCCAGGGTTCGTACGAGCAGTACTTC; CDR3aa: CSVAPQGSYEQYF
abundance: .; d_gene: .; j_gene: TRBJ2-6; v_gene: TRBV21-1; CDR3nt: TGTGCCAGCGGAGCGGGACATCTCTCTGGGGCCAACGTCCTGACTTTC; CDR3aa: CASGAGHLSGANVLTF
abundance: .; d_gene: .; j_gene: TRBJ2-1; v_gene: TRBV11-1; CDR3nt: TGTGCCAGCAGCTTAGACGGGAGCTCCTACAATGAGCAGTTCTTC; CDR3aa: CASSLDGSSYNEQFF
abundance: .; d_gene: .; j_gene: TRBJ2-1; v_gene: TRBV7-3; CDR3nt: TGTGCCAGCAGCTTATCTGGTGCCCGGAATGAGCAGTTCTTC; CDR3aa: CASSLSGARNEQFF
abundance: .; d_gene: .; j_gene: TRBJ1-1; v_gene: TRBV4-1; CDR3nt: TGCGCCAGCAGCCAAGGGGGGGTAGGGTGGACCACTGAAGCTTTCTTT; CDR3aa: CASSQGGVGWTTEAFF
abundance: .; d_gene: TRBD1; j_gene: TRBJ1-2; v_gene: TRBV7-3; CDR3nt: TGTGCCAGCAGCTCAACCCCGGGGCCAGGGGGGTATGGCTACACCTTC; CDR3aa: CASSSTPGPGGYGYTF
abundance: .; d_gene: TRBD2; j_gene: TRBJ2-5; v_gene: TRBV9; CDR3nt: TGTGCCAGCAGCATCGGGACTAGCGGAGCGGGAGAGACCCAGTACTTC; CDR3aa: CASSIGTSGAGETQYF
abundance: .; d_gene: .; j_gene: TRBJ2-1; v_gene: TRBV7-2; CDR3nt: TGTGCCAGCAGCCAGGGTAGGAGCTCCTACAATGAGCAGTTCTTC; CDR3aa: CASSQGRSSYNEQFF
abundance: .; d_gene: .; j_gene: TRBJ1-1; v_gene: TRBV5-6; CDR3nt: TGTGCCAGCAGCTCGCTCCTCCTCGGGGACACTGAAGCTTTCTTT; CDR3aa: CASSSLLLGDTEAFF
abundance: .; d_gene: .; j_gene: TRBJ2-3; v_gene: TRBV6-1; CDR3nt: TGTGCCAGCAGTGAACCCTCTAATGGACACCTAAAGCAGTATTTT; CDR3aa: CASSEPSNGHLKQYF
abundance: .; d_gene: .; j_gene: TRBJ2-5; v_gene: TRBV6-2/TRBV6-3; CDR3nt: TGTGCCAGCAGTTATGGTACAGGGCAAGAGACCCAGTACTTC; CDR3aa: CASSYGTGQETQYF
abundance: .; d_gene: .; j_gene: TRBJ2-3; v_gene: TRBV27; CDR3nt: TGTGCCAGCAGTTCAGAAGTGGGGGGAGATGGCACAGATACGCAGTATTTT; CDR3aa: CASSSEVGGDGTDTQYF
abundance: .; d_gene: .; j_gene: TRBJ1-5; v_gene: TRBV19; CDR3nt: TGTGCCAGTAAGCTAGGGAGCGGGGGTCATAATCAGCCCCAGCATTTT; CDR3aa: CASKLGSGGHNQPQHF
abundance: .; d_gene: .; j_gene: TRBJ1-2; v_gene: TRBV10-3; CDR3nt: TGTGCCATCAGTCAACCGGGACTAGGGAGCGGCTACACCTTC; CDR3aa: CAISQPGLGSGYTF
abundance: .; d_gene: .; j_gene: TRBJ1-4; v_gene: TRBV5-1; CDR3nt: TGCGCCAGCAGCACCCGGGACCCCAGGGGTGAAAAACTGTTTTTT; CDR3aa: CASSTRDPRGEKLFF
abundance: .; d_gene: .; j_gene: TRBJ1-5; v_gene: TRBV2; CDR3nt: TGTGCCAGCATGAGGGGGGGTAGCAATCAGCCCCAGCATTTT; CDR3aa: CASMRGGSNQPQHF
abundance: .; d_gene: .; j_gene: TRBJ1-6; v_gene: TRBV7-3; CDR3nt: TGTGCCAGCAGCATTCAGAATAATTCACCCCTCCACTTT; CDR3aa: CASSIQNNSPLHF
abundance: .; d_gene: .; j_gene: TRBJ2-7; v_gene: TRBV29-1; CDR3nt: TGCAGCGTTGTAGTCGTCGAAGGAGGGAGGGAGCAGTACTTC; CDR3aa: CSVVVVEGGREQYF
abundance: .; d_gene: .; j_gene: TRBJ2-7; v_gene: TRBV20-1; CDR3nt: TGCAGTGCCATCAGCGACGAGCAGTACTTC; CDR3aa: CSAISDEQYF
abundance: .; d_gene: .; j_gene: TRBJ1-2; v_gene: TRBV7-9; CDR3nt: TGTGCCAGCAGCTTATTGTCCCCCAGCTATGGCTACACCTTC; CDR3aa: CASSLLSPSYGYTF
abundance: .; d_gene: TRBD1; j_gene: TRBJ2-7; v_gene: TRBV28; CDR3nt: TGTGCCAGCAGTTTATCTCCGGGACAGGGGGCTCTAGACGAGCAGTACTTC; CDR3aa: CASSLSPGQGALDEQYF
abundance: .; d_gene: TRBD2; j_gene: TRBJ2-7; v_gene: TRBV11-2; CDR3nt: TGTGCCAGCAGCTTACTAGCGGGAGTCGAGCAGTACTTC; CDR3aa: CASSLLAGVEQYF
abundance: once; d_gene: .; j_gene: TRBJ1-2; v_gene: TRBV10-2; CDR3nt: TGCGCCAGCAGGGACTCGGGGGCTAACTATGGCTACACCTTC; CDR3aa: CASRDSGANYGYTF